This note documents a single T cell receptor beta chain sequence. Assay used: immunoSEQ multiplex PCR; TCRdb lists only in-frame clones, some missing. The sample has 150,000 to 200,000 clones; roughly 84% are singletons. The V gene lost 3 bases and the J gene lost 4 bases, with 10 bases spanning the gap. The germline CDR1 and CDR2 sequences are SNHLY and FYNNEI. This CDR3 comprises 14 residues. The record originates from a study of blood T cell repertoires in COVID-19. Across the whole study: Both acute and convalescent COVID-19 samples were obtained from the United States, Italy and Spain. The cDNA or gDNA used as material had been derived from T cells, B-cell-depleted T cells, or PBMCs.

Recruits, aged about 18 to 90 years, lived in 24 US areas. A COVID-19 case had been met by exposed participants during the 2 weeks before study entry. The clonotype was recovered from a woman under 40 who had been exposed to COVID-19. The sample consisted of PBMCs or T cells enriched from blood (not recorded which). The chain carries TRBV2 and TRBJ1-5, with D maybe TRBD1 (5 bases). The CDR3 sequence: CASSDSGGNQPQHF. In DNA form, the CDR3 reads TGTGCCAGCAGTGACTCTGGGGGGAATCAGCCCCAGCATTTT.